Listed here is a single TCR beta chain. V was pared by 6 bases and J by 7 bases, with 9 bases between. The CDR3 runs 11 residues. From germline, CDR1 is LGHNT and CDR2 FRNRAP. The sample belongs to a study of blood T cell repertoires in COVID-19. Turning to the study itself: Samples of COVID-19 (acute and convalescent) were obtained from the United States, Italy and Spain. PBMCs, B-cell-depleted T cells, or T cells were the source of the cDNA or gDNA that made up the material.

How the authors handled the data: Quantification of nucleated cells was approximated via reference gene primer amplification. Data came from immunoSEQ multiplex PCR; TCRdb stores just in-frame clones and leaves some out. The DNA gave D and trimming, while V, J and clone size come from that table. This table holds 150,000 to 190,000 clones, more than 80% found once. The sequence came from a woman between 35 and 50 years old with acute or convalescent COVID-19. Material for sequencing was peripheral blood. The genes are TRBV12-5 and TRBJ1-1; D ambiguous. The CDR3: CASGKTSEAFF. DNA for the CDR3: TGTGCTAGTGGGAAAACAAGTGAAGCTTTCTTT.